Included here is one TCR beta chain sequence, with context. This clone appeared a few times. The antigen this receptor binds is unknown. Per-nucleotide qualities are absent, and no much larger clonotype sits a single base away. The junction shows trimming of 4 bases on V and 4 bases on J, and the gene matches do not reach 9 bases of it. The germline V gene (reference sequence) sets CDR1 to SGHNT and CDR2 to YYREEE. Taken from cysteine to phenylalanine, the CDR3 has 15 residues. Only CDR3 DNA remains: 45 bases, in frame from the first base. The data are from a study of blood T cell repertoires in COVID-19 (dated by TCRdb to the early 2020s). Regarding the study in general: Collaborator samples came from the United States, Italy and Spain and covered acute and convalescent phases of COVID-19. The material from the prospective study consisted of cDNA or gDNA derived from T cells, B-cell-depleted T cells, or PBMCs. Subjects who had been exposed to COVID-19, were actively infected with it, or had recovered from it provided the deeply sampled blood TCRbeta repertoires that made up the dataset. The repertoires were released in a freely available public database intended as a resource for research on the immune response to SARS-CoV-2. Samples came from the ongoing ImmuneRACE study (first 160 participants) plus 1,254 subjects from 6 global collaborators. The sample metadata nearly always contained a de-identified subject ID, COVID-19 status, age in years and sex. HLA class I and class II types, where available, came from metadata supplied by the sample provider rather than from assay-based typing.

TCRbeta CDR3 regions were amplified from genomic DNA using the immunoSEQ Assay, a bias-controlled multiplex PCR. The authors' pipeline ran thus. Nucleated cell counts per sample were estimated from amplification of reference gene primers within the assay. To quantify the absolute abundance of each unique TCRbeta CDR3 rearrangement, sequence reads were collapsed and filtered. For each sample, productive Simpson clonality was calculated as the square root of Simpson's diversity index over productive rearrangements. TCRdb provides this immuneACCESS table in a form limited to in-frame rearrangements. Some clones are lacking; in checked studies, under half of them reflect an unresolved V gene, and why the rest are absent is not known. From that table come the V and J calls and clone size; the DNA was used to work out D and trimming. The sample data list 65,000 to 70,000 clones, and 82% of these were observed just once. Around 15% of the sample rests with the top ten.

Here is what the overall study found, with its caveats: How much clinical and demographic metadata was included differed by source and by participant, and the metadata was provided uncurated.

Each collaborating institution followed its own protocols to collect whole blood in K2EDTA tubes. For TCRbeta analysis, collaborator samples were shipped as frozen whole blood, as isolated PBMCs, or as DNA extracted from either sample type. The rearrangement combines TRBV5-4 with TRBJ2-7, and 9 junction bases match TRBD1. The receptor's source is a man older than 75 with active COVID-19. The sequencing input was peripheral blood. CDR3 region: CASSPTGTGSYEQYF. The nucleotides are TGTGCCAGCAGCCCAACCGGGACAGGGTCATACGAGCAGTACTTC.